This TCR beta chain stems from a study of PD-1 blockade in mismatch repair-deficient tumors. Study-level points and caveats: Tumor-resident clones, often undetectable pretreatment in blood, expanded then contracted after pembrolizumab.

This clone was counted once. Its antigen remains unidentified. The ends were cut back, 3 bases at V and 0 bases at J, with 8 bases in the middle. Looked up from germline, CDR1 is SGHAT and CDR2 is FQDESV (reference sequence). The CDR3 contains 14 residues. Sequenced by immunoSEQ multiplex PCR; TCRdb stores in-frame clones only, minus some. Of 11,000 to 15,000 clones in the sample, under 90% were seen once. Time point indicated: identical roughly eleven-day culture without peptide (control). TCRs were sequenced from a few patients responding to pembrolizumab. An approximately 10-day in vitro culture was run per each of about seven reactive peptides. An identically run culture lacking peptide was the fold-change baseline.

The receptor was derived from an adult with mismatch repair-deficient cancer. The sample consisted of cells cultured in vitro, taken from a patient treated with pembrolizumab. The rearrangement joins TRBV11-1 to TRBJ1-1; D is unresolved. The CDR3 reads CASSLVGLNTEAFF. CDR3 bases: TGTGCCAGCAGCTTGGTGGGGTTGAACACTGAAGCTTTCTTT.